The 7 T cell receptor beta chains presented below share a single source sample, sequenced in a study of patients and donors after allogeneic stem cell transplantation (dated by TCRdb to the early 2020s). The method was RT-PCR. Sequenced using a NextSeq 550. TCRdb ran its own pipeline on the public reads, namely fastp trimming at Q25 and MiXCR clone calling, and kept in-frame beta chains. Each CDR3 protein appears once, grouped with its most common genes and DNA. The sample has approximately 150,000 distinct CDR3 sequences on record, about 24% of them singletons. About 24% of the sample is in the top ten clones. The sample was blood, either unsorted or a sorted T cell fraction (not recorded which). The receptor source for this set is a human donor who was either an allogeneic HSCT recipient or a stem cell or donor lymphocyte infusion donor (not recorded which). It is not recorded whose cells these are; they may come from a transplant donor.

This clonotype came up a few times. The CDR3, as DNA: TGCGCCAGCAGCTTGGCGTTCGGGGGAGGCCAAGAGACCCAGTACTTC. This encodes CASSLAFGGGQETQYF. The V gene is TRBV5-1, the J gene TRBJ2-5; weak D call: TRBD2 (6 bases). Between the trimmed V and J ends, which lost 0 bases and 1 base, there was a span of 13 bases. CDR3 length: 16 residues. Germline assignment: CDR1 SGHRS and CDR2 YFSETQ.

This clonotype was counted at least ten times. The CDR3 sequence: CASSLRGLLGYTF. The CDR3, as DNA: TGCGCCAGCAGCTTAAGGGGGCTGTTAGGCTACACCTTC. The J gene is TRBJ1-2, the V gene TRBV5-1; 7 positions match TRBD1. CDR1 is SGHRS and CDR2 is YFSETQ in the germline V gene. The CDR3 is 13 amino acids. V shed 2 bases and J 8 bases; nucleotides not matched to a gene: 6. Full variable domain (outside the CDR3, taken from reference TRBV5-1 and TRBJ1-2): KAGVTQTPRYLIKTRGQQVTLSCSPISGHRSVSWYQQTPGQGLQFLFEYFSETQRNKGNFPGRFSGRQFSNSRSEMNVSTLELGDSALYLCASSLRGLLGYTFGSGTRLTVV.

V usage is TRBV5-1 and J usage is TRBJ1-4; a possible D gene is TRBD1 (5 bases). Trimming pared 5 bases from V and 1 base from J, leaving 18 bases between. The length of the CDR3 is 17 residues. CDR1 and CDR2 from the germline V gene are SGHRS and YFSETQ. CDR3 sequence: CASRRGYQTETNEKLFF. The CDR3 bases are TGCGCCAGCAGGAGGGGCTACCAAACAGAAACTAATGAAAAACTGTTTTTT.

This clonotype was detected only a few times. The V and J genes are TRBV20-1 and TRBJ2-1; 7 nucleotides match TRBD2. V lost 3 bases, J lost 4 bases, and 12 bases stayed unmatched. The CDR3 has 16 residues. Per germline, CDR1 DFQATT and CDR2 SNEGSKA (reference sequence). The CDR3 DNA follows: TGCAGTGCTAGTCGTCGAGCTAGCGGACCTTACAATGAGCAGTTCTTC. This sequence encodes CSASRRASGPYNEQFF.

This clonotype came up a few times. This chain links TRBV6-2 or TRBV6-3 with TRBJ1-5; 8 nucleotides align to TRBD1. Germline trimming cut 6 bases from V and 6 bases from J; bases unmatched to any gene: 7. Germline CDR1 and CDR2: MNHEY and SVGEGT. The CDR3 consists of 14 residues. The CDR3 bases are TGTGCCAGCAGCCGGACAGGGATGGCTCAGCCCCAGCATTTT. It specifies CASSRTGMAQPQHF.

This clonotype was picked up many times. CDR3 in amino acids: CAISAQDYGYTF. The CDR3, as DNA: TGTGCCATCAGTGCGCAGGACTATGGCTACACCTTC. The chain employs TRBV10-3 and TRBJ1-2; no definite D call. V lost 4 bases and J 3 bases, leaving 6 bases between the germline ends. This CDR3 contains 12 residues. CDR1 and CDR2 (germline): ENHRY, SYGVKD.

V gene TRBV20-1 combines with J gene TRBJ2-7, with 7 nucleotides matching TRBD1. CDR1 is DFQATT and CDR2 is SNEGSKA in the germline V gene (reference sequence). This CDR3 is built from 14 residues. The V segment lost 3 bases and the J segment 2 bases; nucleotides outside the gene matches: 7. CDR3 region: CSASRDSNTYEQYF. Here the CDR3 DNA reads TGCAGTGCTAGCCGGGACAGCAATACCTACGAGCAGTACTTC.